Each of the 17 T cell receptor beta chains below was sequenced from the same sample in a study of regulatory T cells in long-lasting Graves disease. The time point is: newly diagnosed GD, antithyroid drugs for less than 3 months. PBMC RNA was the source of the TCR library. Combining iRepertoire HTBI primers with Arm-PCR of CDR3 regions, the authors built TCR beta libraries. TCRdb redid the calling of the multiplex PCR reads with MiXCR, one entry per CDR3 protein. The sample gives about 330,000 distinct CDR3 sequences, around 15% of which show up once; roughly 21% is in the top ten. The sample was also reused in another study, on T cells in Graves' hyperthyroidism and ophthalmopathy.

The sample in question was peripheral blood mononuclear cells (PBMCs), obtained at new diagnosis, from a patient treated with antithyroid drugs. These receptors came from a woman aged 18-30 years with Graves disease.

As for this clonotype: This sequence may be a read error, since a much larger clone differs from it by one base. The V gene is TRBV6-1, the J gene TRBJ1-2, with a tentative D call TRBD1 (5 bases). Germline loops: CDR1 MNHNS, CDR2 SASEGT. The CDR3 sequence is 14 residues long. The DNA for the CDR3 is TGTGCCAGCAGCCCCGGGACGGGGAGCTATGGCTGCACCTTC. As protein: CASSPGTGSYGCTF.

This clonotype has a count of ten or more. The chain links TRBV6-1 to TRBJ2-3; 10 positions match TRBD1. V shed 6 bases and J 5 bases; nucleotides not matched to a gene: 5. This CDR3 is built from 14 residues. The germline V gene has CDR1 MNHNS and CDR2 SASEGT. The CDR3 DNA is TGTGCCAGCAGAGGGACAGGGGACGTAGATACGCAGTATTTT. This sequence encodes CASRGTGDVDTQYF.

This clonotype came up a few times. The genes are TRBV12-3 or TRBV12-4 and TRBJ2-1; 11 positions agree with TRBD2. The ends lost 4 bases at V and 7 bases at J; junction bases unmatched: 15. This CDR3 spans 18 amino acids. The chain's CDR3 is CASSSYQLAGGEGNEQFF. The CDR3 bases are TGTGCCAGCAGTTCCTACCAGTTAGCGGGAGGGGAGGGGAATGAGCAGTTCTTC.

This clonotype was seen many times. The chain has TRBV3-1 and TRBJ1-5; D is uncertain. V was clipped by 1 base and J by 6 bases, with 13 bases between them. CDR3 length equals 15 residues. Germline CDR1 LGHDT, CDR2 YNNKEL (reference sequence). The CDR3 DNA follows: TGTGCCAGCAGCCAAGGCCCAGGCGCTATTCAGCCCCAGCATTTT. Translation gives CASSQGPGAIQPQHF.

This clonotype was detected ten times or more. The chain is built from TRBV12-3 or TRBV12-4 and TRBJ2-1; weak D call: TRBD1 (6 bases). The V gene lost 1 base and the J gene lost 2 bases, with 9 bases spanning the gap. The CDR3 consists of 15 residues. The CDR3 sequence is CASSLGGPPYNEQFF. The CDR3 nucleotides read TGTGCCAGCAGTTTAGGGGGGCCTCCCTACAATGAGCAGTTCTTC.

The table lists this clonotype with many counts. The chain employs TRBV2 and TRBJ1-1; no firm D call. CDR1 is SNHLY, CDR2 FYNNEI, per germline. The CDR3 totals 13 residues. Trimming took 1 base from V and 5 from J, leaving 8 bases between them. CDR3 in amino acids: CASSEDGVTEAFF. CDR3 sequence (DNA): TGTGCCAGCAGTGAAGACGGGGTTACTGAAGCTTTCTTT.

The V gene is TRBV20-1, the J gene TRBJ1-6; a possible D gene is TRBD1 (6 bases). Between the trimmed V and J ends, which lost 3 bases and 7 bases, there was a span of 19 bases. CDR1 is DFQATT, CDR2 SNEGSKA, per germline (reference sequence). The CDR3 is made up of 16 amino acids. In DNA, the CDR3 is TGCAGTGCTAGCCCCTTCCTACAGGGCTTGAATTCACCCCTCCACTTT. This sequence encodes CSASPFLQGLNSPLHF.

This clonotype has a single count. A read error may be the cause here, since a much bigger clone is one base away. The rearrangement joins TRBV6-2 or TRBV6-3 to TRBJ2-5; 7 positions match TRBD1. Germline loops: CDR1 MNHEY, CDR2 SVGEGT. This CDR3 comprises 15 residues. In DNA, the CDR3 is TGTGCCTGCAGTGACAGCAGGGGGAATGGAGAGACCCAGTACTTC. Translated, it gives CACSDSRGNGETQYF.

This clonotype was seen repeatedly, ten times or more. The V call is TRBV9, the J call TRBJ1-1; TRBD1 might be the D (5 bases). This CDR3 is built from 16 residues. The V end lost 0 bases, the J end lost 1 base, and 13 bases lay between the germline ends. Germline V gene sequence: CDR1 SGDLS, CDR2 YYNGEE. The CDR3 region has the DNA TGTGCCAGCAGCGTAGGCGTAGGGGCGGGGAACACTGAAGCTTTCTTT. Protein product: CASSVGVGAGNTEAFF.

In this sample, this clonotype turned up many times. The V gene is TRBV20-1, the J gene TRBJ2-7; 10 bases line up with TRBD1. Per the germline V gene, CDR1 is DFQATT and CDR2 is SNEGSKA (reference sequence). The trim removed 3 bases at V and 1 base at J, leaving 6 bases unmatched. The CDR3 is made up of 15 amino acids. The CDR3 loop reads CSARPADRGSYEQYF. CDR3 nucleotides: TGCAGTGCTAGGCCCGCGGACAGGGGGTCCTACGAGCAGTACTTC.

Only a few counts were recorded for this clonotype. V gene TRBV27 combines with J gene TRBJ2-7, with 11 bases fitting TRBD1. The CDR3 contains 15 residues. Germline V lookup: CDR1 MNHEY, CDR2 SMNVEV (reference sequence). The V gene end was trimmed by 5 bases and the J gene end by 4 bases; junction bases not matched to a gene: 7. CDR3 nucleotides: TGTGCCAGCAGTCCTGGGACAGGGGGGCGGTACGAGCAGTACTTC. Its translation is CASSPGTGGRYEQYF.

The rearrangement links TRBV11-3 to TRBJ2-2, with 10 bases fitting TRBD2. This CDR3 contains 14 residues. Germline loops: CDR1 SGHNT, CDR2 YENEEA. Unmatched junction bases numbered 7, after V lost 10 bases and J lost 5 bases. CDR3 nucleotide sequence: TGTGCCACTCAAGCGGGGGGGCCGACCGGGGAGCTGTTTTTT. Amino acids: CATQAGGPTGELFF.

Ten or more counts support this clonotype. The CDR3 here is CASSLMGQANYGYTF. The CDR3 bases are TGCGCCAGCAGCTTGATGGGACAGGCAAACTATGGCTACACCTTC. The chain carries TRBV5-1 and TRBJ1-2, with 8 bases fitting TRBD1. Trimming cost V 1 base and J 2 bases; bases outside gene matches: 4. The CDR3 covers 15 residues. Looked up from germline, CDR1 is SGHRS and CDR2 is YFSETQ. Using reference TRBV5-1 and TRBJ1-2 for the parts outside the CDR3, the full variable domain is KAGVTQTPRYLIKTRGQQVTLSCSPISGHRSVSWYQQTPGQGLQFLFEYFSETQRNKGNFPGRFSGRQFSNSRSEMNVSTLELGDSALYLCASSLMGQANYGYTFGSGTRLTVV.

This clonotype was detected a few times. The chain joins TRBV5-5 to TRBJ1-1; D call uncertain. CDR3 length: 13 amino acids. Per germline, CDR1 SGHKS and CDR2 YYEKEE (reference sequence). V dropped 2 bases and J dropped 3 bases, with 8 bases sitting between them. The CDR3 bases are TGTGCCAGCAGCTTTGGAACTGACACTGAAGCTTTCTTT. It codes for CASSFGTDTEAFF.

In its sample, this clonotype was seen many times. The chain joins TRBV4-2 to TRBJ2-7; D is perhaps TRBD1 (6 bases). V dropped 0 bases and J dropped 4 bases, with 10 bases sitting between them. Germline-derived CDR1 and CDR2 are LGHNA and YNFKEQ. This CDR3 region has 14 residues. In DNA, the CDR3 is TGTGCCAGCAGCCAAGATGCAGGGGAGTACGAGCAGTACTTC. It translates to CASSQDAGEYEQYF.

In its sample, this clonotype was seen many times. V and J are TRBV6-1 and TRBJ1-6; maybe TRBD1 (6 bases). This CDR3 has 16 amino acids. The germline CDR1 and CDR2 sequences are MNHNS and SASEGT. V dropped 6 bases and J dropped 12 bases, with 24 bases sitting between them. Written as DNA, the CDR3 is TGTGCCAGCAGCCCTGTCGGAGCTTGGGCAGGGGAACCCCTCCACTTT. Translated, it gives CASSPVGAWAGEPLHF.

This clonotype turned up a few times. The gene calls are TRBV5-6 and TRBJ1-6, with D possibly being TRBD1 (6 bases). V was shortened by 0 bases and J by 10 bases, with 17 bases between the two germline ends. The CDR3 is 16 residues long. The V gene's germline CDR1 is SGHDT and CDR2 YYEEEE. The CDR3 sequence is CASSLEGGRRMSPLHF. The CDR3 DNA reads as TGTGCCAGCAGCTTGGAAGGGGGACGCCGTATGTCACCCCTCCACTTT.